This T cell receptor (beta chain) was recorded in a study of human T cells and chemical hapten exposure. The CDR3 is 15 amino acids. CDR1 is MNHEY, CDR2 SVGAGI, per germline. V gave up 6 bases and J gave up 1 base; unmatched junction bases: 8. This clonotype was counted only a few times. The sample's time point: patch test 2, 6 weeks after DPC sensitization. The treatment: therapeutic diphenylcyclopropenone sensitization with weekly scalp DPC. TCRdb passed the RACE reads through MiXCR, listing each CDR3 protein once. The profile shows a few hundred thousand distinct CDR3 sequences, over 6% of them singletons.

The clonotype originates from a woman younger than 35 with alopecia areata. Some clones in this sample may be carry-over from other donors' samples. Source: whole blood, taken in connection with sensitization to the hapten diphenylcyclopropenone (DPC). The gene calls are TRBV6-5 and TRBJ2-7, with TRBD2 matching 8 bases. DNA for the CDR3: TGTGCCAGCAGCCTGCTAGCGGGCGATTCCTACGAGCAGTACTTC. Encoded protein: CASSLLAGDSYEQYF.